This T cell receptor (beta chain) was captured in a study of blood T cell repertoires in COVID-19. Study processing details: Amplifying reference gene primers gave estimates of nucleated cell counts. Repertoires were generated with immunoSEQ multiplex PCR, while TCRdb's copy carries only in-frame clones and drops some. V and J calls and clone size come straight from that table; D and trimming were deduced from the DNA. The sample lists around 250,000 clones; 75% to 90% were seen once. The CDR3 has 13 amino acids. The V and J ends lost 4 bases and 1 base respectively, with 8 bases between them. Germline loops: CDR1 SNHLY, CDR2 FYNNEI.

The sequence was collected from a human donor in a cohort sampled during active COVID-19. Sequenced: peripheral blood. The rearrangement joins TRBV2 to TRBJ2-7; D gene uncertain. The CDR3 nucleotides are TGTGCCAGCAGTGGCCAACTGTCCTACGAGCAGTACTTC. It is translated as CASSGQLSYEQYF. The variable domain in full, completed from reference TRBV2 and TRBJ2-7, reads EPEVTQTPSHQVTQMGQEVILRCVPISNHLYFYWYRQILGQKVEFLVSFYNNEISEKSEIFDDQFSVERPDGSNFTLKIRSTKLEDSAMYFCASSGQLSYEQYFGPGTRLTVT.